The 31 T cell receptor beta chains in this list originate from one sample, sequenced in a study of cytomegalovirus exposure and HLA in healthy donors. PCR used 60 Vbeta primers and 13 Jbeta primers. Here immunoSEQ multiplex PCR was the method, and the copy in TCRdb shows in-frame clones only, minus some. In the table there are about 180,000 clones, 77% of which are singletons. The sequenced material came from PBMCs. The receptors originated from a man aged 18 to 29 in good health and CMV-seronegative.

The J gene is TRBJ1-1, the V gene TRBV28, with 9 bases identical to TRBD1. The trim removed 5 bases at V and 4 bases at J, leaving 8 bases unmatched. CDR3 length equals 15 residues. CDR1 and CDR2 from the germline V gene are MDHEN and SYDVKM. The CDR3, as DNA: TGTGCCAGCAGTAAGACAGGGGGGAGATTCACTGAAGCTTTCTTT. This codes for CASSKTGGRFTEAFF.

This clone turned up a few times. One end of the junction fails to match germline, which may point to a read error. The rearrangement links TRBV7-9 to TRBJ1-1, with 8 bases fitting TRBD1. The germline V gene has CDR1 SEHNR and CDR2 FQNEAQ (reference sequence). The CDR3 loop spans 16 amino acids. The CDR3 nucleotides are TGTTCCAGCAGCTTACAGGGGGGCAGGGTCACCCCTGAAGCTTTCTTT. Translating it yields CSSSLQGGRVTPEAFF.

This chain connects TRBV11-1 to TRBJ1-4; possibly TRBD1 for D (6 bases). Per the germline V gene, CDR1 is SGHAT and CDR2 is FQDESV (reference sequence). The CDR3 runs to 14 residues. V lost 5 bases and J lost 7, with 14 bases in between. The chain's CDR3 is CASSPYQGSEKLFF. CDR3 DNA: TGTGCCAGCAGCCCTTACCAGGGGTCTGAAAAACTGTTTTTT.

CDR3 amino acids: CASSFIVRGVGETQYF. As DNA, the CDR3 is TGCGCCAGCAGCTTTATTGTCCGGGGAGTAGGAGAGACCCAGTACTTC. This chain joins TRBV5-1 and TRBJ2-5; possibly TRBD2 for D (5 bases). CDR1 SGHRS and CDR2 YFSETQ come from the germline V gene. Trimming removed 2 bases at V and 4 bases at J, with 18 bases between. This CDR3 is built from 16 residues.

V and J are TRBV30 and TRBJ2-7; 11 positions agree with TRBD2. V was clipped by 0 bases and J by 3 bases; unmatched bases: 7. Per the germline V gene, CDR1 is GTSNPN and CDR2 is SVGIG (reference sequence). This CDR3 comprises 16 residues. The CDR3 spells CAWSVLLAGGYYEQYF. In DNA form, the CDR3 reads TGTGCCTGGAGTGTACTCCTAGCGGGAGGATACTACGAGCAGTACTTC.

This clone turned up a few times. The chain recombines TRBV2 with TRBJ1-1; D unclear. Germline V CDR1 and CDR2: SNHLY, FYNNEI. V was cut by 7 bases and J by 2 bases, with 5 bases left in between. The CDR3 is 11 residues long. CDR3 nucleotides: TGTGCCAGCACAGTCAACACTGAAGCTTTCTTT. Its protein product is CASTVNTEAFF.

The chain carries TRBV5-4 and TRBJ2-5; a weak D match, TRBD1 (5 bases). The CDR3 has 15 amino acids. Trimming shortened V by 1 base and J by 3 bases, and 13 bases separated the two germline ends. Germline V gene sequence: CDR1 SGHNT, CDR2 YYREEE (reference sequence). The CDR3: CASSLRRGNEETQYF. DNA for the CDR3: TGTGCCAGCAGCTTGAGAAGGGGTAATGAAGAGACCCAGTACTTC.

This clone was counted a single time. This chain uses TRBV5-1 with TRBJ2-3, with 15 bases lining up with TRBD2. With V trimmed by 6 bases and J by 3 bases, 5 bases remained unmatched. This CDR3 contains 16 residues. The germline CDR1 and CDR2 sequences are SGHRS and YFSETQ. The CDR3 loop is CASNPGTSGGTDTQYF. CDR3 sequence (DNA): TGCGCCAGCAACCCGGGGACTAGCGGGGGGACAGATACGCAGTATTTT.

This clone is a singleton in its sample. This chain uses TRBV2 with TRBJ2-3; weak D call: TRBD1 (6 bases). This CDR3 is 15 amino acids long. Trimming removed 3 bases at V and 4 bases at J, with 14 bases between. Germline values: CDR1 SNHLY, CDR2 FYNNEI. The CDR3, as DNA: TGTGCCAGCAGTGAGGAACAGGGAAATGCAGATACGCAGTATTTT. Translated: CASSEEQGNADTQYF.

The V call is TRBV4-1, the J call TRBJ1-5; possibly TRBD1 for D (6 bases). The V gene lost 1 base and the J gene lost 9 bases, with 22 bases spanning the gap. Germline CDR1 reads MGHRA; CDR2 reads YSYEKL. The CDR3 runs 17 residues. The CDR3 region has the DNA TGCGCCAGCAGCCAAGTAAGCCCGCGTAACAGGGATAGGCCCCAGCATTTT. This sequence encodes CASSQVSPRNRDRPQHF.

The genes are TRBV4-3 and TRBJ1-3; D possibly corresponds to TRBD1 (5 bases). The V gene's germline CDR1 is LGHNA and CDR2 YSLEER. The CDR3 spans 18 residues. Trimming took off 0 bases at V and 0 bases at J, with 15 bases between the two ends. The CDR3 region has the DNA TGCGCCAGCAGCCAAGACCCTCGACAGCTAAGCTCTGGAAACACCATATATTTT. It yields the protein CASSQDPRQLSSGNTIYF.

This clone was detected a few times. The chain has TRBV30 and TRBJ1-3; TRBD1 might be the D (5 bases). There are 15 residues in the CDR3. The germline V and J ends were trimmed by 2 bases and 0 bases, with 11 bases remaining between them. Germline V gives CDR1 GTSNPN, CDR2 SVGIG (reference sequence). The CDR3 coding sequence is TGTGCCTGGAGTCGGGACTTCTACTCTGGAAACACCATATATTTT. It translates to CAWSRDFYSGNTIYF.

The chain carries TRBV5-6 and TRBJ2-5; 7 nucleotides match TRBD1. Germline values: CDR1 SGHDT, CDR2 YYEEEE. This CDR3 comprises 14 residues. V lost 2 bases, J lost 5 bases, and 6 bases stayed unmatched. CDR3 region: CASSLKGARETQYF. The CDR3 DNA reads TGTGCCAGCAGCTTAAAGGGGGCGCGGGAGACCCAGTACTTC.

The chain links TRBV30 to TRBJ1-5; D unclear. V was pared by 4 bases and J by 0 bases, with 7 bases between. The CDR3 sequence is 13 residues long. Germline values: CDR1 GTSNPN, CDR2 SVGIG (reference sequence). In DNA, the CDR3 is TGTGCCTGGACAGGTGATAGCAATCAGCCCCAGCATTTT. It is translated as CAWTGDSNQPQHF.

The chain carries TRBV7-2 and TRBJ1-1; D is unresolved. Germline CDR1 SGHTA, CDR2 FQGNSA. Trimming shortened V by 2 bases and J by 1 base, and 11 bases separated the two germline ends. This CDR3 region has 15 residues. The CDR3 is CASSLTLAANTEAFF. The CDR3 region has the DNA TGTGCCAGCAGCTTAACCTTAGCAGCGAACACTGAAGCTTTCTTT.

This chain connects TRBV27 to TRBJ2-6, with a weak D call TRBD1 (6 bases). Trimming removed 3 bases at V and 1 base at J, with 10 bases between. CDR1 is MNHEY and CDR2 is SMNVEV in the germline V gene (reference sequence). There are 16 residues in the CDR3. The CDR3 DNA sequence: TGTGCCAGCAGTTTGGTAGGGGGTTCTGGGGCCAACGTCCTGACTTTC. It yields the protein CASSLVGGSGANVLTF.

This clone came up a few times. The genes are TRBV9 and TRBJ1-2, with D perhaps matching TRBD1 (5 bases). Trimming took off 0 bases at V and 2 bases at J, with 8 bases between the two ends. CDR1 SGDLS and CDR2 YYNGEE come from the germline V gene. The CDR3 is 14 amino acids. The CDR3 DNA is TGTGCCAGCAGCGTAGGCGGGACCAACTATGGCTACACCTTC. As protein: CASSVGGTNYGYTF.

V gene TRBV6-1 combines with J gene TRBJ1-4; a possible D gene is TRBD1 (6 bases). CDR3 length: 15 amino acids. V lost 7 bases to trimming and J lost 7 bases, with 19 bases between them. Germline CDR1 MNHNS, CDR2 SASEGT. The CDR3 nucleotides are TGTGCCAGCATGGGAGCAGGGGTAGTGGGTGAAAAACTGTTTTTT. It yields the protein CASMGAGVVGEKLFF.

The V call is TRBV7-2, the J call TRBJ1-1; 7 bases map to TRBD1. V lost 5 bases and J lost 0; bases outside the gene matches: 12. The CDR3 is made up of 17 amino acids. Looked up from germline, CDR1 is SGHTA and CDR2 is FQGNSA. The CDR3 loop reads CASSRRSQGTMNTEAFF. The CDR3 region has the DNA TGTGCCAGCAGCCGCCGTTCACAGGGGACCATGAACACTGAAGCTTTCTTT.

Points on this clone: The sample has other DNA sequences that encode this CDR3 too. The chain has TRBV6-5 and TRBJ1-1, with D hard to call. The length of the CDR3 is 16 residues. V gave up 0 bases and J gave up 6 bases, with 17 bases separating them. Germline V gene data show CDR1 as MNHEY and CDR2 as SVGAGI. CDR3 sequence (DNA): TGTGCCAGCAGTTACTCATGGGTTGAGGGTAACCCTGAAGCTTTCTTT. This translates into CASSYSWVEGNPEAFF.

The chain uses TRBV4-2 and TRBJ2-7; 9 nucleotides line up with TRBD2. V shed 4 bases and J 0 bases; nucleotides not matched to a gene: 7. Germline loops: CDR1 LGHNA, CDR2 YNFKEQ. The CDR3 is made up of 16 amino acids. This chain's CDR3 is CASSPYLAGASYEQYF. The DNA of the CDR3 is TGTGCCAGCAGCCCATACTTAGCGGGGGCCTCCTACGAGCAGTACTTC.

A few counts support this clone. V is TRBV5-1 and J is TRBJ1-1; 8 bases match TRBD1. V shed 4 bases, J shed 8 bases, and the junction held 13 bases outside the gene matches. Per germline, CDR1 SGHRS and CDR2 YFSETQ. This CDR3 has 15 amino acids. The CDR3 reads CASSPMTGVFAEAFF. In nucleotides, the CDR3 is TGCGCCAGCAGCCCCATGACAGGGGTTTTTGCGGAAGCTTTCTTT.

The V and J genes are TRBV7-3 and TRBJ2-2; TRBD1 might be the D (5 bases). The CDR3 is 14 amino acids. CDR1 and CDR2 (germline): SGHTA, FQGTGA. The V and J ends lost 5 bases and 3 bases respectively, with 10 bases between them. The CDR3, as DNA: TGTGCCAGCAGCCTTGACAGAGACACCGGGGAGCTGTTTTTT. Its translation is CASSLDRDTGELFF.

The genes are TRBV6-5 and TRBJ2-1; 9 bases line up with TRBD1. The CDR3 is 15 residues long. V lost 5 bases to trimming and J lost 3 bases; unmatched junction nucleotides: 5. Germline V gene data show CDR1 as MNHEY and CDR2 as SVGAGI. CDR3 sequence: CASSPWTGDYNEQFF. Here the CDR3 DNA reads TGTGCCAGCAGTCCCTGGACAGGGGACTACAATGAGCAGTTCTTC.

This clone turned up a few times. The V gene is TRBV6-6, the J gene TRBJ1-1; a possible D gene is TRBD1 (6 bases). From germline, CDR1 is MNHNY and CDR2 SVGAGI (reference sequence). V was pared by 0 bases and J by 1 base, with 6 bases between. This CDR3 spans 14 amino acids. The CDR3 reads CASSYSTGNTEAFF. The CDR3 bases are TGTGCCAGCAGTTACTCGACAGGGAACACTGAAGCTTTCTTT.

About this clone itself: The junction and the germline gene differ at one end; a read error may be behind it. The chain is built from TRBV5-1 and TRBJ2-2; 9 bases line up with TRBD2. CDR1 and CDR2 (germline): SGHRS, YFSETQ. The CDR3 contains 17 residues. CDR3 protein: CAGSLGLAGRNTGELFF. In DNA form, the CDR3 reads TGCGCCGGCAGCTTAGGGCTAGCGGGGCGGAACACCGGGGAGCTGTTTTTT. Based on the CDR3 plus reference TRBV5-1 and TRBJ2-2, the full variable domain is KAGVTQTPRYLIKTRGQQVTLSCSPISGHRSVSWYQQTPGQGLQFLFEYFSETQRNKGNFPGRFSGRQFSNSRSEMNVSTLELGDSALYLCAGSLGLAGRNTGELFFGEGSRLTVL.

The chain carries TRBV19 and TRBJ1-6; D might be TRBD1 (5 bases). Looked up from germline, CDR1 is LNHDA and CDR2 is SQIVND (reference sequence). This CDR3 spans 12 amino acids. V lost 8 bases to trimming and J lost 8 bases, with 10 bases between them. CDR3 sequence: CASSGEYSPLHF. As DNA, the CDR3 is TGTGCCAGTTCGGGGGAATATTCACCCCTCCACTTT.

V gene TRBV7-9 combines with J gene TRBJ1-1, with 9 bases fitting TRBD1. V shed 5 bases and J 1 base; nucleotides not matched to a gene: 8. Per germline, CDR1 SEHNR and CDR2 FQNEAQ (reference sequence). This CDR3 contains 16 residues. CDR3 DNA: TGTGCCAGCAGCCTCGGGACAGGGAGGGGGAACACTGAAGCTTTCTTT. It is translated as CASSLGTGRGNTEAFF.

The chain combines TRBV4-3 with TRBJ2-7; D gene ambiguous. Germline loops: CDR1 LGHNA, CDR2 YSLEER. Deletions cut 0 bases from V and 2 bases from J, with 11 bases between. This CDR3 region has 15 residues. Here the CDR3 DNA reads TGCGCCAGCAGCCAAGAAACACCTTATACCTACGAGCAGTACTTC. This translates into CASSQETPYTYEQYF.

The gene calls are TRBV27 and TRBJ2-5, with a possible D match to TRBD2 (6 bases). The end of the DNA aligns better with TRBJ2-7, so the J call may be wrong. CDR1 and CDR2 (germline): MNHEY, SMNVEV (reference sequence). CDR3 length: 13 residues. In nucleotides, the CDR3 is TGTGCCAGCAGCGCGGGACCCTCCTACGAGCAGTACTTC. This codes for CASSAGPSYEQYF.

This chain uses TRBV7-2 with TRBJ2-2; D perhaps matches TRBD2 (6 bases). V gave up 5 bases and J gave up 6 bases, with 13 bases separating them. The CDR3 has 14 residues. Germline lookup yields CDR1 SGHTA and CDR2 FQGNSA. CDR3 region: CASSRLVVAGELFF. The CDR3 region has the DNA TGTGCCAGCAGCCGACTAGTCGTGGCCGGGGAGCTGTTTTTT.